This entry lists 28 T cell receptor beta chains sequenced from one sample in a study of response to subunit inactivated influenza vaccine. TCRdb used MiXCR to reprocess the RT-PCR reads, holding one entry per CDR3 protein. The sample holds hundreds of thousands of distinct CDR3 sequences, 12% to 15% seen once. This material consisted of PBMCs from blood, taken about 14 days before vaccination. The receptors stem from a man in his fifties who received an inactivated influenza vaccine.

This clonotype was picked up one time. The rearrangement joins TRBV6-1 to TRBJ2-1, with D perhaps being TRBD1 or TRBD2 (6 bases each). Looked up from germline, CDR1 is MNHNS and CDR2 is SASEGT. The CDR3 consists of 14 residues. V was shortened by 8 bases and J by 6 bases, with 17 bases between the two germline ends. CDR3 loop: CASALVGGLNEQFF. CDR3 DNA sequence: TGTGCCAGCGCCCTAGTGGGGGGCCTCAATGAGCAGTTCTTC.

This clonotype appeared a few times. The J gene is TRBJ2-3, the V gene TRBV9; no definite D call. The CDR3 spans 15 residues. Trimming took off 0 bases at V and 4 bases at J, with 12 bases between the two ends. Germline V gives CDR1 SGDLS, CDR2 YYNGEE. CDR3 amino acids: CASSVGARTADTQYF. The DNA of the CDR3 is TGTGCCAGCAGCGTAGGCGCAAGGACCGCAGATACGCAGTATTTT.

This chain links TRBV11-2 with TRBJ2-7; no firm D call. Germline V gives CDR1 SGHAT, CDR2 FQNNGV. Trimming pared 1 base from V and 3 bases from J, leaving 10 bases between. The length of the CDR3 is 14 residues. The CDR3 nucleotides read TGTGCCAGCAGCTTAGGATCAGGATACTACGAGCAGTACTTC. Its translation is CASSLGSGYYEQYF.

This clonotype has more than one count but fewer than ten. The rearrangement joins TRBV28 to TRBJ2-2; D unclear. CDR1 and CDR2 (germline): MDHEN, SYDVKM. This CDR3 region has 15 residues. The V end lost 5 bases, the J end lost 3 bases, and 13 bases lay between the germline ends. DNA of the CDR3: TGTGCCAGCAGTCCCCCCCCTCCACACACCGGGGAGCTGTTTTTT. Protein sequence: CASSPPPPHTGELFF.

This clonotype was detected only a few times. The chain is built from TRBV3-1 and TRBJ2-1; D not certain. CDR3 length: 15 residues. Trimming took off 0 bases at V and 3 bases at J, with 9 bases between the two ends. Germline lookup yields CDR1 LGHDT and CDR2 YNNKEL (reference sequence). The CDR3 DNA follows: TGTGCCAGCAGCCAAGATAGAGATGTCTACAATGAGCAGTTCTTC. It is translated as CASSQDRDVYNEQFF.

CDR3 loop: CASSQRAQGPQHF. CDR3 sequence (DNA): TGCGCCAGCAGCCAAAGGGCGCAGGGGCCCCAGCATTTT. J is TRBJ1-5 and V is TRBV4-3, with D tentatively TRBD1 (5 bases). The CDR3 has 13 residues. Germline CDR1 is LGHNA and CDR2 is YSLEER. Trimming took off 2 bases at V and 9 bases at J, with 11 bases between the two ends.

The rearrangement joins TRBV20-1 to TRBJ2-1, with D maybe TRBD1 (6 bases). The CDR3 spans 16 residues. Germline CDR1 and CDR2: DFQATT and SNEGSKA (reference sequence). V was pared by 3 bases and J by 0 bases, with 15 bases between. CDR3 loop: CSASTGTKPSYNEQFF. The CDR3 coding sequence is TGCAGTGCTAGTACCGGGACAAAACCCTCCTACAATGAGCAGTTCTTC.

The V gene is TRBV6-2 or TRBV6-3, the J gene TRBJ2-5; TRBD2 agrees at 8 bases. Germline V CDR1 and CDR2: MNHEY, SVGEGT. Unmatched junction bases numbered 4, after V lost 3 bases and J lost 1 base. There are 15 residues in the CDR3. The CDR3 coding sequence is TGTGCCAGCAGTTATCGCAGCGGGAGCCAAGAGACCCAGTACTTC. Encoded protein: CASSYRSGSQETQYF.

The chain recombines TRBV28 with TRBJ2-5; the D is unclear. Germline V gene sequence: CDR1 MDHEN, CDR2 SYDVKM. Trimming took 5 bases from V and 2 from J, leaving 15 bases between them. This CDR3 spans 15 amino acids. This chain's CDR3 is CASSPAGRSQETQYF. CDR3 DNA sequence: TGTGCCAGCAGTCCCGCCGGGCGGAGTCAAGAGACCCAGTACTTC.

The J gene is TRBJ2-1, the V gene TRBV3-1, with D possibly TRBD2 on 6 matching bases. CDR3 size: 18 residues. Germline V gene sequence: CDR1 LGHDT, CDR2 YNNKEL (reference sequence). The V gene lost 5 bases and the J gene lost 0 bases, with 20 bases spanning the gap. CDR3 nucleotide sequence: TGTGCCAGCAGCTTAGAACCGGGACTGAAGAGCTCCTACAATGAGCAGTTCTTC. It encodes CASSLEPGLKSSYNEQFF.

At least ten counts were recorded for this clonotype. The chain combines TRBV28 with TRBJ2-3, with a tentative D call TRBD2 (5 bases). Trimming took 4 bases from V and 1 from J, leaving 15 bases between them. Germline CDR1 and CDR2: MDHEN and SYDVKM. The CDR3 is made up of 16 amino acids. The CDR3 DNA follows: TGTGCCAGCAGTTCCCCAAGCGGAGCACGCACAGATACGCAGTATTTT. It yields the protein CASSSPSGARTDTQYF.

The chain combines TRBV6-2 or TRBV6-3 with TRBJ1-4; 11 nucleotides match TRBD1. The CDR3 spans 15 residues. The germline V gene has CDR1 MNHEY and CDR2 SVGEGT. Losses at the gene ends were 10 bases for V and 0 bases for J; bases not matched to a gene: 4. CDR3 sequence (DNA): TGTGCCACCGGACAGGGGGCGACAACTAATGAAAAACTGTTTTTT. Encoded protein: CATGQGATTNEKLFF.

The J gene is TRBJ2-5, the V gene TRBV7-6; TRBD2 agrees at 9 bases. J was trimmed by 0 bases and V by 3 bases; bases with no gene match: 8. The CDR3 runs to 17 residues. CDR1 is SGHVS and CDR2 is FNYEAQ in the germline V gene. CDR3 residues: CASSFWREGSHQETQYF. DNA for the CDR3: TGTGCCAGCAGCTTTTGGCGGGAGGGATCTCACCAAGAGACCCAGTACTTC.

CDR3 nucleotide sequence: TGTGCCAGCAGACGCGGTGTGACTAGCGGAGGAGATACGCAGTATTTT. Its protein product is CASRRGVTSGGDTQYF. The chain links TRBV27 to TRBJ2-3; TRBD2 aligns across 9 bases. The V gene's germline CDR1 is MNHEY and CDR2 SMNVEV (reference sequence). V shed 6 bases, J shed 5 bases, and the junction held 12 bases outside the gene matches. This CDR3 has 16 amino acids.

The chain has TRBV7-2 and TRBJ2-1; weak D call: TRBD1 (5 bases). V was shortened by 4 bases and J by 9 bases, with 13 bases between the two germline ends. In germline, CDR1 is SGHTA, CDR2 FQGNSA. CDR3 length: 13 amino acids. The CDR3: CASSSQPGIEQFF. CDR3 nucleotide sequence: TGTGCCAGCAGCTCGCAGCCAGGGATTGAGCAGTTCTTC.

The chain carries TRBV25-1 and TRBJ1-6; the D is unclear. The CDR3 covers 14 residues. V lost 2 bases, J lost 10 bases, and 12 bases lay in between. Germline CDR1 and CDR2: MGHDK and SYGVNS. The CDR3 protein is CASSEKGFRSPLHF. CDR3 sequence (DNA): TGTGCCAGCAGTGAAAAAGGGTTTAGGTCACCCCTCCACTTT. Based on the CDR3 plus reference TRBV25-1 and TRBJ1-6, the full variable domain is EADIYQTPRYLVIGTGKKITLECSQTMGHDKMYWYQQDPGMELHLIHYSYGVNSTEKGDLSSESTVSRIRTEHFPLTLESARPSHTSQYLCASSEKGFRSPLHFGNGTRLTVT.

The rearrangement uses TRBV12-3 or TRBV12-4 and TRBJ2-6, with D unclear. V was cut by 7 bases and J by 1 base, with 17 bases left in between. The CDR3 spans 17 residues. As DNA, the CDR3 is TGTGCCAGCACCAACATCGGGTCGATATCTGGGGCCAACGTCCTGACTTTC. Translated, it gives CASTNIGSISGANVLTF.

V is TRBV6-5 and J is TRBJ2-2; 8 bases line up with TRBD1. The CDR3 spans 14 residues. Trimming took 7 bases from V and 7 from J; bases not matched to a gene: 8. Germline V CDR1 and CDR2: MNHEY, SVGAGI. The CDR3 loop is CASTYSGGGGELFF. For the CDR3, the DNA is TGTGCCAGCACCTACTCAGGGGGCGGCGGGGAGCTGTTTTTT.

The chain links TRBV6-2 or TRBV6-3 to TRBJ2-7; tentative D call: TRBD2 (5 bases). This CDR3 comprises 13 residues. The V end lost 6 bases, the J end lost 6 bases, and 15 bases lay between the germline ends. Germline V gives CDR1 MNHEY, CDR2 SVGEGT. The CDR3 loop reads CASSSTTRGEQYF. For the CDR3, the DNA is TGTGCCAGCAGCTCAACTACCCGGGGCGAGCAGTACTTC.

The table lists this clonotype with many counts. The gene calls are TRBV10-3 and TRBJ2-1; the match to TRBD1 covers 7 bases. This CDR3 has 14 amino acids. The J segment lost 5 bases and the V segment lost 2 bases, leaving 3 bases of the junction unmatched. Per germline, CDR1 ENHRY and CDR2 SYGVKD. The CDR3 sequence is CAISEPGQNNEQFF. In DNA, the CDR3 is TGTGCCATCAGTGAGCCGGGACAGAACAATGAGCAGTTCTTC.

V is TRBV7-6 and J is TRBJ2-3; 7 bases line up with TRBD2. Trimming at V came to 4 bases and at J to 2 bases, leaving 9 bases not matched to a gene. The CDR3 consists of 16 residues. Germline CDR1 reads SGHVS; CDR2 reads FNYEAQ. CDR3 nucleotide sequence: TGTGCCAGCAGCTCAGCACCCGGGACTAACACAGATACGCAGTATTTT. This gives the protein CASSSAPGTNTDTQYF.

Comment on this clonotype: At one end, the junction sequence differs from germline, possibly due to a read error. The J gene is TRBJ1-1, the V gene TRBV11-1; the match to TRBD1 covers 9 bases. CDR3 length equals 18 residues. The germline CDR1 and CDR2 sequences are SGHAT and FQDESV (reference sequence). The CDR3 reads CASSLAAGTGLVNTEALF. CDR3 bases: TGTGCCAGCAGCTTAGCGGCCGGGACAGGGTTGGTGAACACTGAAGCTCTCTTT.

The genes are TRBV12-3 or TRBV12-4 and TRBJ1-4; no reliable D call. Trimming removed 5 bases at V and 10 bases at J, with 11 bases between. The length of the CDR3 is 12 residues. CDR3 coding DNA: TGTGCCAGCAGTCAAAACAAAGGAAAACTGTTTTTT. Translated, it gives CASSQNKGKLFF.

As for this clonotype: This clone may be a read error of a much larger clone one base away. CDR3 amino acids: CASSQVRGTEASF. The CDR3 nucleotides are TGCGCCAGCAGCCAAGTTAGAGGAACTGAAGCTTCCTTT. V gene TRBV4-1 combines with J gene TRBJ1-1; D is unresolved. The CDR3 covers 13 residues. Germline CDR1 reads MGHRA; CDR2 reads YSYEKL.

This chain joins TRBV3-1 and TRBJ2-7, with TRBD1 as a possible D gene (6 bases). The CDR3 runs to 15 residues. Germline V lookup: CDR1 LGHDT, CDR2 YNNKEL (reference sequence). With 1 base removed from V and 4 bases from J, the gap between germline ends came to 14 bases. The CDR3 loop is CASSQAGHRIYEQYF. CDR3 DNA sequence: TGTGCCAGCAGCCAAGCGGGACACAGGATATACGAGCAGTACTTC.

The CDR3 DNA reads TGTGCCAGTACCTCAAGGTGGGACGGGCTTCAAGAGACCCAGTACTTC. It encodes CASTSRWDGLQETQYF. V is TRBV19 and J is TRBJ2-5; either TRBD1 or TRBD2 may supply D (5 bases each). This CDR3 is 16 amino acids long. Germline-derived CDR1 and CDR2 are LNHDA and SQIVND (reference sequence). V lost 7 bases and J 2 bases, leaving 20 bases between the germline ends. Drawing the rest from reference TRBV19 and TRBJ2-5, the complete variable domain is DGGITQSPKYLFRKEGQNVTLSCEQNLNHDAMYWYRQDPGQGLRLIYYSQIVNDFQKGDIAEGYSVSREKKESFPLTVTSAQKNPTAFYLCASTSRWDGLQETQYFGPGTRLLVL.

J is TRBJ2-5 and V is TRBV7-2; 8 bases match TRBD1. Germline loops: CDR1 SGHTA, CDR2 FQGNSA. V lost 0 bases, J lost 2 bases, and 5 bases stayed unmatched. This CDR3 is 16 amino acids long. CDR3 residues: CASSLAVGQGQETQYF. Here the CDR3 DNA reads TGTGCCAGCAGCTTAGCGGTTGGACAGGGTCAAGAGACCCAGTACTTC.

In this sample, this clonotype turned up many times. The chain links TRBV4-1 to TRBJ2-5; D is perhaps TRBD1 or TRBD2 (5 bases each). Deletions cut 5 bases from V and 1 base from J, with 14 bases between. The CDR3 extends over 15 amino acids. Germline values: CDR1 MGHRA, CDR2 YSYEKL. CDR3: CASSRLSGTQETQYF. For the CDR3, the DNA is TGCGCCAGCAGCAGACTTTCGGGGACCCAAGAGACCCAGTACTTC.